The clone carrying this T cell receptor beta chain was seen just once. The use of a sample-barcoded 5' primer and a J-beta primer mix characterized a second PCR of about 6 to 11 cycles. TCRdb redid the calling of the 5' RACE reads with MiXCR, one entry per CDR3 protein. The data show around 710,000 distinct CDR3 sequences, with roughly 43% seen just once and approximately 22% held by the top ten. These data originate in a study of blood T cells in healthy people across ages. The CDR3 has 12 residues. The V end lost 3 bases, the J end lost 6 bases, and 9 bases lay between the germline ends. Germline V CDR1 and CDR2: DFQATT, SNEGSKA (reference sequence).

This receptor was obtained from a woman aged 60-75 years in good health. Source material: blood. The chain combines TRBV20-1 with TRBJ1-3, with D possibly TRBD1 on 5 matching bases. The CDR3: CSASARANTIYF. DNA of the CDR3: TGCAGTGCTAGCGCCAGGGCAAACACCATATATTTT.